This T cell receptor (beta chain) was retrieved from a study of cytomegalovirus exposure and HLA in healthy donors. Study findings and constraints: V segments that were indistinguishable, TRBV6-2 and TRBV6-3 among them, were omitted from analysis. Most TCR sequences were seen very rarely across donors, but some public TCRs occurred in many. Reportedly, TCR beta sequences accurately predicted HLA-A and HLA-B alleles in most subjects.

About this clone itself: The antigen remains unidentified.

A multiplex PCR was run with 60 Vbeta primers and 13 Jbeta primers. This table comes from immunoSEQ multiplex PCR, and its TCRdb copy is limited to in-frame clones, with some not included. The sample yields 180,000 or so clones, approximately 71% seen once. V was pared by 6 bases and J by 0 bases, with 5 bases between. The CDR3 runs to 13 residues. The germline V gene encodes CDR1 MNHNY and CDR2 SVGAGI (reference sequence). The sequence was obtained from a woman between 40 and 55 years old in good health and CMV-seropositive. Sequences were obtained from PBMCs. The chain links TRBV6-6 to TRBJ2-2; D uncertain. CDR3 in DNA: TGTGCCAGCAGAACAGCGAACACCGGGGAGCTGTTTTTT. This translates into CASRTANTGELFF.